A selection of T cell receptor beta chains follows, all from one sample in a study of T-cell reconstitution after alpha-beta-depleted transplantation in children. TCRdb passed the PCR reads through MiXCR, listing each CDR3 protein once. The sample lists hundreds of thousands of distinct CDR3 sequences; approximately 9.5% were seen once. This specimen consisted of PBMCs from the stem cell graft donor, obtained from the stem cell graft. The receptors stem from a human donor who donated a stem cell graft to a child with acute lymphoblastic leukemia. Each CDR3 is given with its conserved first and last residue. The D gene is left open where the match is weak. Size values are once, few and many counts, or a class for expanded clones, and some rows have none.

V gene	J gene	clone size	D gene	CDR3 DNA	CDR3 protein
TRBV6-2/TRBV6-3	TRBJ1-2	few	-	TGTGCCAGCAGTTACCCACAGGGTCGTGGCTACACCTTC	CASSYPQGRGYTF
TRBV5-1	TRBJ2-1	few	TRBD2	TGCGCCAGCAGCCCCAGGTATGGACTAAGCGGGGGGGCTGATGAGCAGTTCTTC	CASSPRYGLSGGADEQFF
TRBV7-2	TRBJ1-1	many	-	TGTGCCAGCACCCTGGTCGGGGGCACTGAAGCTTTCTTT	CASTLVGGTEAFF
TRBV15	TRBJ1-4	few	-	TGTGCCACCAGCGTAACAGGGTATGATGAAAAACTGTTTTTT	CATSVTGYDEKLFF
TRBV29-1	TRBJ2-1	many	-	TGCAGCGTTCTCGGGACCTCCCGGGGAAACAATGAGCAGTTCTTC	CSVLGTSRGNNEQFF
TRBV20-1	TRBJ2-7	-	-	TGCAGTGCTAGAGATCTGGTACAGGAACCCTACGAGCAGTACTTC	CSARDLVQEPYEQYF
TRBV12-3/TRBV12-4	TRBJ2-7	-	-	TGTGCCAGCAGTACGACAGCGTCTTCCTACGAGCAGTACTTC	CASSTTASSYEQYF
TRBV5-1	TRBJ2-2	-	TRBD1	TGCGCCAGCAGCTGGGACAGGGGGCACACCGGGGAGCTGTTTTTT	CASSWDRGHTGELFF
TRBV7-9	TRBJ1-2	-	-	TGTGCCAGCAGCTTAGGGGGGGCCTATGGCTACACCTTC	CASSLGGAYGYTF
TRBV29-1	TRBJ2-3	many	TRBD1	TGCAGCGTTGAAGATCCGCGACAGGGAGTGCCAGATACGCAGTATTTT	CSVEDPRQGVPDTQYF
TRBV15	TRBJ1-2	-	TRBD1	TGTGCCACCAGCAACCCGACAGGGGAAGGCTACACCTTC	CATSNPTGEGYTF
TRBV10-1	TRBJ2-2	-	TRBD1	TGCGCCAGCAGTGGACAGGGGGCCGCCGGGGAGCTGTTTTTT	CASSGQGAAGELFF
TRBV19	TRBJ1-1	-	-	TGTGCCAGTATAGACGGAGGGATGAACACTGAAGCTTTCTTT	CASIDGGMNTEAFF
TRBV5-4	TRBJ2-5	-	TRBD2	TGTGCCAGCAGCTTGGATAGGGAGCGGGGGCGACGCCAAGAGACCCAGTACTTC	CASSLDRERGRRQETQYF
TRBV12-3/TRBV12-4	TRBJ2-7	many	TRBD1	TGTGCCAGCAGTCCCCAAGACAGGGTTAGCTACGAGCAGTACTTC	CASSPQDRVSYEQYF
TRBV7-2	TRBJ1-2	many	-	TGTGCCAGCAGCCCAGACTTAGGTGGCTACACCTTC	CASSPDLGGYTF
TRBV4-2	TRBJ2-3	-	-	TGTGCCAGCAGCCAAGATCAGGGGCGGGCAGATACGCAGTATTTT	CASSQDQGRADTQYF
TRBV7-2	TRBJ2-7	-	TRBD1	TGTGCCAGCAGCCTGGGACAGAGTAGCTCCTACGAGCAGTACTTC	CASSLGQSSSYEQYF
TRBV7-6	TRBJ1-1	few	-	TGTGCCAGCAGCTTAGTTGAGGGGGGTGTCAGTCCTGAAGCTTTCTTT	CASSLVEGGVSPEAFF
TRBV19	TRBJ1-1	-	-	TGTGCCAGTACCCTCGCCATGAACACTGAAGCTTTCTTT	CASTLAMNTEAFF
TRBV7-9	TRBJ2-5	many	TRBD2	TGTGCCAGCAGCCCCCGGACTAGCGGGGCCCGGGAGACCCAGTACTTC	CASSPRTSGARETQYF
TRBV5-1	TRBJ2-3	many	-	TGCGCCAGCAGCCCGACGGACAGCCGCACAGATACGCAGTATTTT	CASSPTDSRTDTQYF
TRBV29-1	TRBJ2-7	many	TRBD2	TGCAGCGTTGAGACTAGCGGGGGTTCCCGAAACTTC	CSVETSGGSRNF
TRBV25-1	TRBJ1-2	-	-	TGTGCCAGCAGTGATGATGGACAACCGACTGGAGGCTACACCTTC	CASSDDGQPTGGYTF
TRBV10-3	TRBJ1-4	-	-	TGTGCCATCAGTGAGTCACAGGTGGCCGGTGAAAAACTGTTTTTT	CAISESQVAGEKLFF
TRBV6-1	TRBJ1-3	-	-	TGTGCCAGCAGTCCCCGACAGATTGGAAACACCATATATTTT	CASSPRQIGNTIYF